This T cell receptor beta chain stems from a study of cytomegalovirus exposure and HLA in healthy donors. Study observations and caveats: The authors confirmed in vitro that a few CMV-associated chains were specific for CMV antigens.

On this clone: Its target is not known.

V gave up 6 bases and J gave up 1 base; unmatched junction bases: 3. The germline V gene encodes CDR1 MRHNA and CDR2 SNTAGT. The CDR3 spans 14 residues. The method was immunoSEQ multiplex PCR; TCRdb's version includes in-frame clones alone and lacks a portion of them. The data show 110,000 or so clones, about nine tenths seen once. Sequencing was done on a sample of PBMCs. This chain joins TRBV6-4 and TRBJ1-1, with 9 bases fitting TRBD1. The receptor comes from a man between 18 and 29 years old in good health and CMV-seropositive. The CDR3 is CASRGQGTNTEAFF. CDR3 nucleotide sequence: TGTGCCAGCAGGGGACAGGGAACGAACACTGAAGCTTTCTTT.